One and the same sample provided the 16 T cell receptor beta chains below, sequenced in a study of T cells in Graves' hyperthyroidism and ophthalmopathy. Researchers took RNA transcripts and amplified the TCR beta CDR3 regions from them. Using the HTBI primer set, a first-round RT-PCR was run on the TCR CDR3. TCRdb re-called the multiplex PCR reads with MiXCR, one entry per CDR3 protein. This table holds hundreds of thousands of distinct CDR3 sequences, approximately 15% found once. The source material was blood. The receptors come from a woman aged 40 to 49 with Graves' ophthalmopathy.

This clonotype has only a few counts. This chain links TRBV7-9 with TRBJ2-4, with 8 bases matching TRBD1. Germline assignment: CDR1 SEHNR and CDR2 FQNEAQ (reference sequence). Trimming at V came to 5 bases and at J to 4 bases, leaving 10 bases not matched to a gene. CDR3 length: 16 residues. This CDR3 reads CASSPRTGLKKNIQYF. Here the CDR3 DNA reads TGTGCCAGCAGCCCAAGGACAGGGTTGAAGAAAAACATTCAGTACTTC.

This clonotype showed up many times. The rearrangement links TRBV7-3 to TRBJ2-1; 7 bases match TRBD1. The junction had 6 bases not matched to a gene; V was cut back by 5 bases and J by 2 bases. Germline-derived CDR1 and CDR2 are SGHTA and FQGTGA. The length of the CDR3 is 15 residues. As DNA, the CDR3 is TGTGCCAGCAGCCCAGACAGGGTCCCCTACAATGAGCAGTTCTTC. Its translation: CASSPDRVPYNEQFF. The entire variable domain, with the rest obtained from reference TRBV7-3 and TRBJ2-1, is as follows: GAGVSQTPSNKVTEKGKYVELRCDPISGHTALYWYRQSLGQGPEFLIYFQGTGAADDSGLPNDRFFAVRPEGSVSTLKIQRTERGDSAVYLCASSPDRVPYNEQFFGPGTRLTVL.

In this sample, this clonotype turned up a few times. The V gene is TRBV7-9, the J gene TRBJ2-7, with D tentatively TRBD2 (5 bases). Germline CDR1 reads SEHNR; CDR2 reads FQNEAQ (reference sequence). The CDR3 is made up of 15 amino acids. Trimming removed 1 base at V and 6 bases at J, with 16 bases between. The CDR3 is CASSLVDQTIGEQYF. CDR3 DNA: TGTGCCAGCAGCTTAGTGGATCAGACTATTGGCGAGCAGTACTTC.

This rearrangement joins TRBV12-3 or TRBV12-4 to TRBJ2-1; no firm D call. Trimming cost V 3 bases and J 7 bases, with 16 bases left between them. The CDR3 has 15 amino acids. The CDR3 coding sequence is TGTGCCAGCAGTTTGGCTAGAATGGCTGTGAATGAGCAGTTCTTC. This encodes CASSLARMAVNEQFF.

This clonotype appeared a few times. The rearrangement joins TRBV3-1 to TRBJ2-7; 7 bases match TRBD2. Germline V gene sequence: CDR1 LGHDT, CDR2 YNNKEL (reference sequence). The CDR3 has 12 amino acids. J gave up 6 bases and V 3 bases, and 2 bases lay outside the gene matches. CDR3 DNA: TGTGCCAGCAGCCAGGGGGGGGTCGAGCAGTACTTC. This translates into CASSQGGVEQYF.

A few counts support this clonotype. This CDR3 reads CATSRGAGNYGYTF. The CDR3 DNA sequence: TGTGCCACCAGCAGAGGTGCAGGGAACTATGGCTACACCTTC. The chain carries TRBV15 and TRBJ1-2, with D perhaps matching TRBD1 (5 bases). This CDR3 comprises 14 residues. Between the trimmed V and J ends, which lost 1 base and 2 bases, there was a span of 8 bases. Germline V gives CDR1 LNHNV, CDR2 YYDKDF (reference sequence). Combining the CDR3 with reference TRBV15 and TRBJ1-2 gives the whole variable domain DAMVIQNPRYQVTQFGKPVTLSCSQTLNHNVMYWYQQKSSQAPKLLFHYYDKDFNNEADTPDNFQSRRPNTSFCFLDIRSPGLGDTAMYLCATSRGAGNYGYTFGSGTRLTVV.

At least ten counts were recorded for this clonotype. J is TRBJ1-4 and V is TRBV20-1; possibly TRBD1 for D (6 bases). The CDR3 sequence is 14 residues long. CDR1 is DFQATT and CDR2 is SNEGSKA in the germline V gene (reference sequence). The V end lost 1 base, the J end lost 5 bases, and 11 bases lay between the germline ends. CDR3 DNA: TGCAGTGCTAGAGGGGACACAAGAAATGAAAAACTGTTTTTT. Residues: CSARGDTRNEKLFF.

There are many counts of this clonotype. The chain links TRBV20-1 to TRBJ2-3, with D perhaps assigned TRBD1 or TRBD2 (5 bases each). This CDR3 contains 13 residues. CDR1 and CDR2 (germline): DFQATT, SNEGSKA (reference sequence). Trimming pared 5 bases from V and 4 bases from J, leaving 13 bases between. CDR3 residues: CSAGTGSPDTQYF. CDR3 bases: TGCAGTGCTGGGACGGGGTCCCCAGATACGCAGTATTTT.

About this clonotype itself: One base away lies a much larger clone, so this may be a sequencing read error. This chain connects TRBV18 to TRBJ1-2; 8 positions agree with TRBD1. The germline gives CDR1 KGHSH, CDR2 LQKENI. This CDR3 contains 15 residues. The CDR3 loop is CASSPPGQGASGCTF. CDR3 DNA sequence: TGTGCCAGCTCACCACCGGGGCAGGGGGCCTCGGGCTGCACCTTC.

At least ten counts were recorded for this clonotype. The chain employs TRBV18 and TRBJ1-2; D is unclear. CDR3 size: 16 residues. The V end was cut by 1 base, the J end by 7 bases, with 19 bases between. Germline assignment: CDR1 KGHSH and CDR2 LQKENI. DNA for the CDR3: TGTGCCAGCTCACCACGAGGGAATGCCGTCATGAGTGGCTACACCTTC. Translation gives CASSPRGNAVMSGYTF.

The chain is built from TRBV20-1 and TRBJ1-2, with TRBD1 identical over 7 bases. The CDR3 extends over 14 amino acids. The germline CDR1 and CDR2 sequences are DFQATT and SNEGSKA (reference sequence). V was pared by 5 bases and J by 3 bases, with 9 bases of the junction left unmatched. The CDR3 DNA sequence: TGCAGTGCTGGAGGGGGCTCGAATCACTATGGCTACACCTTC. Amino acids: CSAGGGSNHYGYTF.

This clonotype was seen more than once but under ten times. This rearrangement joins TRBV5-6 to TRBJ2-1, with a weak D call TRBD2 (6 bases). Per the germline V gene, CDR1 is SGHDT and CDR2 is YYEEEE. V was cut by 0 bases and J by 2 bases, with 12 bases left in between. The CDR3 runs to 16 residues. Here the CDR3 reads CASSLVGSGAYNEQFF. The CDR3 DNA reads as TGTGCCAGCAGCTTGGTCGGTAGCGGAGCCTACAATGAGCAGTTCTTC.

Many counts were recorded for this clonotype. This chain uses TRBV27 with TRBJ1-2, with 10 bases identical to TRBD1. The CDR3 is made up of 15 amino acids. V gave up 5 bases and J gave up 6 bases; unmatched junction bases: 9. Germline V lookup: CDR1 MNHEY, CDR2 SMNVEV (reference sequence). The CDR3 loop reads CASSPRTGGFDGYTF. CDR3 DNA: TGTGCCAGCAGTCCCAGGACAGGGGGATTCGATGGCTACACCTTC.

Here the CDR3 DNA reads TGTGCCATCAGTCTACCCGAGGCAGATACGCAGTATTTT. This sequence encodes CAISLPEADTQYF. The chain uses TRBV10-3 and TRBJ2-3, with D unresolved. Trimming pared 5 bases from V and 4 bases from J, leaving 10 bases between. The CDR3 length is 13 residues. Per the germline V gene, CDR1 is ENHRY and CDR2 is SYGVKD.

This clonotype was counted at least ten times. The chain joins TRBV12-3 or TRBV12-4 to TRBJ2-4, with 10 bases identical to TRBD1. This CDR3 spans 18 amino acids. V lost 4 bases to trimming and J lost 0 bases; unmatched junction nucleotides: 9. The CDR3 DNA is TGTGCCAGCAGTTCCGGGGACAGGGGAAATTTAGCCAAAAACATTCAGTACTTC. This translates into CASSSGDRGNLAKNIQYF.

CDR3: CASSPRDRTTEAFF. The CDR3 region has the DNA TGTGCCAGCTCACCGCGGGACAGGACCACTGAAGCTTTCTTT. This chain links TRBV18 with TRBJ1-1; 8 positions agree with TRBD1. CDR1 and CDR2 (germline): KGHSH, LQKENI. The CDR3 sequence is 14 residues long. J was trimmed by 4 bases and V by 3 bases; bases with no gene match: 4. The full variable domain, rest sourced from reference TRBV18 and TRBJ1-1, is NAGVMQNPRHLVRRRGQEARLRCSPMKGHSHVYWYRQLPEEGLKFMVYLQKENIIDESGMPKERFSAEFPKEGPSILRIQQVVRGDSAAYFCASSPRDRTTEAFFGQGTRLTVV.